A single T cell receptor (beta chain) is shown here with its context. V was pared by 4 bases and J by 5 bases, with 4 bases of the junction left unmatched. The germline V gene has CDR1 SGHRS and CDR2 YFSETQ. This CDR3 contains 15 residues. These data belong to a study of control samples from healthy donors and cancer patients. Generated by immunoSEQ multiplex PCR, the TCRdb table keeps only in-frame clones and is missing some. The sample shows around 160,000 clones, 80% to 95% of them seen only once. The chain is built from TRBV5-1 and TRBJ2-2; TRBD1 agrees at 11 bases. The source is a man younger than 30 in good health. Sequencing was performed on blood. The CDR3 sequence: CASSGGTGGTGELFF. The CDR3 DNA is TGCGCCAGCAGCGGCGGGACAGGGGGGACCGGGGAGCTGTTTTTT.